This entry is about one T cell receptor (beta chain). Its antigen is not known. The sample is drawn from a study of T cell responses to AZD1222 COVID-19 vaccine. Study background: Investigators merged groups given second doses at roughly 4 or roughly 12 weeks. Overall study findings and caveats: Nearly half of spike-specific TCRs reportedly target variant regions that are unmutated in the B.1.351 and B.1.1.7 variants. When two AZD1222 doses had been given, Spike-specific TCR breadth and depth rose.

TCRdb keeps only in-frame clones here, not all; method: immunoSEQ multiplex PCR. This sample has around 130,000 clones, with over 75% found just once. Germline values: CDR1 KGHSH, CDR2 LQKENI. The CDR3 extends over 15 amino acids. Trimming took 6 bases from V and 2 from J, leaving 16 bases between them. Sequenced material: peripheral blood, taken on day 0 of AZD1222 vaccination. The sequence came from an adult in good health. The rearrangement links TRBV18 to TRBJ1-1; TRBD1 might be the D (5 bases). CDR3 in amino acids: CASSTKAQGNTEAFF. CDR3 in DNA: TGTGCCAGCTCGACCAAGGCCCAGGGTAACACTGAAGCTTTCTTT.